A selection of T cell receptor beta chains follows, all from one sample in a study of OX40 agonist ivuxolimab in advanced cancers. Profiled with immunoSEQ multiplex PCR; TCRdb holds only in-frame clones, not every one. In the table there are 70,000 to 90,000 clones, over 75% of which are singletons. The sequenced sample was CD4+ or CD8+ T cells sorted from blood, obtained in a trial of the OX40 agonist ivuxolimab. These receptors were obtained from an adult with an advanced solid tumor such as melanoma, head and neck, liver or kidney cancer. The CDR3 runs from the conserved cysteine through the conserved F or W.

>TRBV7-6|TRBJ2-6
CASSPRHGTDLSGANVLTF
>TRBV18|TRBJ1-1
CASILQGYTEAFF
>TRBV27|TRBJ2-5
CASSPLPGQGEETQYF
>TRBV11-2|TRBJ2-5
CASSRGLAVQETQYF
>TRBV4-3|TRBJ1-1
CASSQGGLANTEAFF
>TRBV29-1|TRBJ1-1
CSVLGLGTEAFF
>TRBV9|TRBJ1-2
CASRPQGANYGYTF
>TRBV7-2|TRBJ2-3
CASSLTGTSGSGADTQYF
>TRBV15|TRBJ1-2
CATSRDRQQYGYTF
>TRBV11-3|TRBJ1-1
CASSVGTAQNTEAFF
>TRBV7-2|TRBJ2-3
CASSQGDTQYF
>TRBV28|TRBJ1-2
CASKKGHGYTF
>TRBV25-1|TRBJ2-7
CASSGNWGGDEQYF
>TRBV5-1|.
CASSSWTGSYEQYF
>TRBV7-6|TRBJ2-3
CASSLRGSGTDTQYF
>TRBV7-8|TRBJ2-2
CASSGLAGLVTGELFF
>TRBV28|TRBJ1-4
CASSFRGSEKLFF
>TRBV9|TRBJ1-5
CASTRQGPRNQPQHF
>TRBV11-2|TRBJ1-5
CASSLFGGGQPQHF
>TRBV19|TRBJ2-2
CASSKYRGRGTGELFF
>TRBV5-5|TRBJ2-6
CASSPEGYGANVLTF
>TRBV7-2|TRBJ1-3
CASSQLRSGNTIYF
>TRBV28|TRBJ1-1
CASSTHRGRSTEAFF
>TRBV7-6|TRBJ1-5
CASSPTGYEPQHF
>TRBV28|TRBJ2-1
CASILRGGLDEQFF
>TRBV6-5|TRBJ1-1
CASSSWDTEAFF
>TRBV7-3|TRBJ1-1
CASSYSYNTEAFF
>TRBV7-2|TRBJ1-2
CASSLTSGQRRTF
>TRBV13|TRBJ2-1
CASSPGRVDEQFF
>TRBV7-9|TRBJ1-5
CASSATGGNQPQHF
>TRBV7-9|TRBJ1-1
CASSPLKGGTEAFF
>TRBV7-8|TRBJ2-1
CASSSGVGGVFF
>TRBV19|TRBJ1-3
CASRTTGGSGNTIYF
>TRBV9|TRBJ1-2
CASSADRGDGYTF
>TRBV18|TRBJ2-1
CASSPGVGGDEQFF
>TRBV28|TRBJ1-1
CASSLGGGHTEAFF
>TRBV4-1|TRBJ2-1
CASSRGEGVSYNEQFF
>TRBV2|TRBJ2-7
CASSESSGHWTYEQYF
>TRBV27|TRBJ1-6
CASSLKGSNSPLHF
>TRBV29-1|TRBJ2-2
CSGTTGRVTGELFF
>TRBV6-5|TRBJ2-7
CASSYGRTALEQYF
>TRBV7-2|TRBJ2-2
CASSLGLARGELFF
>TRBV27|TRBJ2-5
CASSSAGGIGETQYF
>TRBV5-4|TRBJ2-1
CASSFGLATYNEQFF
>TRBV2|TRBJ1-2
CATLKGGGLYGYTF
>TRBV14|TRBJ2-3
CASSPYRGRITDTQYF
>TRBV4-2|TRBJ2-5
CASSLKAGGPGETQYF
>TRBV5-4|TRBJ1-1
CASSLVKRQGRNTEAFF
>TRBV5-6|TRBJ1-2
CASSLETGLGNYGYTF